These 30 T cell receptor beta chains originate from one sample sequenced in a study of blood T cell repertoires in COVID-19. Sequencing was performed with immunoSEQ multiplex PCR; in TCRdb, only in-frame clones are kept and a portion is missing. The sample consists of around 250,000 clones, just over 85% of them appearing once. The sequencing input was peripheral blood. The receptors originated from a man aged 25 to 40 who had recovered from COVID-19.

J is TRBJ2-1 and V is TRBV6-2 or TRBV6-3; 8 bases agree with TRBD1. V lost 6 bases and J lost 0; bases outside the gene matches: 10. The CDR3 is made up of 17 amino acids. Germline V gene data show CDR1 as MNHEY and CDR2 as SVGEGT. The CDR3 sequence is CASSPRTGLSSYNEQFF. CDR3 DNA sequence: TGTGCCAGCAGCCCGAGGACAGGGTTAAGCTCCTACAATGAGCAGTTCTTC.

The CDR3 region is CASSADWPSSYEQYF. CDR3 DNA sequence: TGTGCCAGCAGCGCCGATTGGCCCTCAAGCTACGAGCAGTACTTC. The rearrangement uses TRBV5-8 and TRBJ2-7, with D unresolved. Deletions cut 4 bases from V and 3 bases from J, with 17 bases between. The germline V gene encodes CDR1 SGHTS and CDR2 YDEGEE. This CDR3 has 15 residues.

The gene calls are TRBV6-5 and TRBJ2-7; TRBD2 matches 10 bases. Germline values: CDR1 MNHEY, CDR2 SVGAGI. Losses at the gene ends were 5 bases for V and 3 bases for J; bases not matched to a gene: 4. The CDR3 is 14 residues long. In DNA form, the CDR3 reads TGTGCCAGCAGTCCCCGACTAGCGGGCTACGAGCAGTACTTC. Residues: CASSPRLAGYEQYF.

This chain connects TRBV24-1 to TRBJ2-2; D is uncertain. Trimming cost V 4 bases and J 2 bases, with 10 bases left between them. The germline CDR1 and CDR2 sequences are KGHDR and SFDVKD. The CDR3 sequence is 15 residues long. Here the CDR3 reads CATSDPRLNTGELFF. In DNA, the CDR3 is TGTGCCACCAGTGACCCCAGGCTTAACACCGGGGAGCTGTTTTTT.

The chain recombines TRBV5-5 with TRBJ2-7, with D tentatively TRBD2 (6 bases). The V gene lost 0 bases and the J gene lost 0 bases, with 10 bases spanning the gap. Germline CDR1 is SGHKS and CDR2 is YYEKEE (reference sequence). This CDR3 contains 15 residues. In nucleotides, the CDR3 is TGTGCCAGCAGCTTGGCCCGGGGGAGCTCCTACGAGCAGTACTTC. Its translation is CASSLARGSSYEQYF.

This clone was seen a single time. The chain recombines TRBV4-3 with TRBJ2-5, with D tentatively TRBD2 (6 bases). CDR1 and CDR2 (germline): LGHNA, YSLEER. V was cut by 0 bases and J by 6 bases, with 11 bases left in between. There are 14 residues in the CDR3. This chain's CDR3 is CASSQDPSVQTQYF. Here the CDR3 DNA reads TGCGCCAGCAGCCAAGACCCTAGCGTACAGACCCAGTACTTC.

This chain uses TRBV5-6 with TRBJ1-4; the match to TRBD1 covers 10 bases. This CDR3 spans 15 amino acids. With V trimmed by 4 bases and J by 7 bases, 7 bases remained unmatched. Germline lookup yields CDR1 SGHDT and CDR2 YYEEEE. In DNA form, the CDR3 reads TGTGCCAGCAGCCCGTCGGACAGGGGGGCTGAAAAACTGTTTTTT. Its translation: CASSPSDRGAEKLFF.

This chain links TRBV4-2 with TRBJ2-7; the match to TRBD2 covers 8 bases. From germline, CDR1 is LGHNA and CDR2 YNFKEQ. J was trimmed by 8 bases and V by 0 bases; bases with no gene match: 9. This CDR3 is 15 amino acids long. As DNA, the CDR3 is TGTGCCAGCAGCCAAGATATGGAGCGGGGGACCCAGCAGTACTTC. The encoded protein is CASSQDMERGTQQYF.

The CDR3 reads CASSKKTITPVGDGYTF. As DNA, the CDR3 is TGTGCCAGCAGCAAAAAAACCATCACTCCGGTCGGAGATGGCTACACCTTC. The rearrangement joins TRBV21-1 to TRBJ1-2. TRBV21-1 constitutes a pseudogene. CDR3 size: 17 residues.

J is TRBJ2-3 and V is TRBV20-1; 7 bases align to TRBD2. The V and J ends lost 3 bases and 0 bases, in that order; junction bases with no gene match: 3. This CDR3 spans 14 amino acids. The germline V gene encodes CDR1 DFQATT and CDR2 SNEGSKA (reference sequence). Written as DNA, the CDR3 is TGCAGTGCTAGTGGGCGGGGGAGCACAGATACGCAGTATTTT. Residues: CSASGRGSTDTQYF.

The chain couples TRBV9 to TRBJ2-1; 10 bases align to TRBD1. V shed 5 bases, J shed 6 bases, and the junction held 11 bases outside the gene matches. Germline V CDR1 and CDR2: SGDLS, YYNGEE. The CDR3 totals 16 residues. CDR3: CASSPAPGQGPNEQFF. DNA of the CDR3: TGTGCCAGCAGTCCCGCCCCGGGACAGGGGCCCAATGAGCAGTTCTTC.

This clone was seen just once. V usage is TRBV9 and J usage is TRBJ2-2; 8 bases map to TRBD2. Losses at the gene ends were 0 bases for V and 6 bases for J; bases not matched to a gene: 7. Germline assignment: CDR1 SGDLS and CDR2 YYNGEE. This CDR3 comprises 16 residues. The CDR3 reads CASSVVPAGDSGELFF. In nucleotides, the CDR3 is TGTGCCAGCAGCGTAGTTCCAGCGGGGGATTCCGGGGAGCTGTTTTTT. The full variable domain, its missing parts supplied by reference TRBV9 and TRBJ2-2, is DSGVTQTPKHLITATGQRVTLRCSPRSGDLSVYWYQQSLDQGLQFLIQYYNGEERAKGNILERFSAQQFPDLHSELNLSSLELGDSALYFCASSVVPAGDSGELFFGEGSRLTVL.

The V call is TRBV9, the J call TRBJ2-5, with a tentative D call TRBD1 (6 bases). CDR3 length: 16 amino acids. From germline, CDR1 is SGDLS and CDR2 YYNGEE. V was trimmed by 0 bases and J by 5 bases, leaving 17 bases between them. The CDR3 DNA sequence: TGTGCCAGCAGCGTAGGAGGACCAACAGGGTCTGAGACCCAGTACTTC. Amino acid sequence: CASSVGGPTGSETQYF.

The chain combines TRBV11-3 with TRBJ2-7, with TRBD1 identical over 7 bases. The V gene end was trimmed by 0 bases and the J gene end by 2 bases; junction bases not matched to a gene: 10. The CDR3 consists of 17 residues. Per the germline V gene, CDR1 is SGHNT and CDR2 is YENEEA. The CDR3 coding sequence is TGTGCCAGCAGCTTAGAGTCGGGACAGTCGACCGCCTACGAGCAGTACTTC. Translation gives CASSLESGQSTAYEQYF.

Written as DNA, the CDR3 is TGTGCCAGCAGCTTAGATCGGGTAAAACAAAACACTGAAGCTTTCTTT. Translation: CASSLDRVKQNTEAFF. The J gene is TRBJ1-1, the V gene TRBV11-2, with D hard to call. CDR1 SGHAT and CDR2 FQNNGV come from the germline V gene. This CDR3 contains 16 residues. V lost 0 bases, J lost 2 bases, and 13 bases lay in between.

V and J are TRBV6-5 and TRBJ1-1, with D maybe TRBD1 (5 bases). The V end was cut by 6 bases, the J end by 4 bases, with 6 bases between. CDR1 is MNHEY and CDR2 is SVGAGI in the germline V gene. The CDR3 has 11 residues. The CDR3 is CASSGGTEAFF. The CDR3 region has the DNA TGTGCCAGCAGCGGGGGCACTGAAGCTTTCTTT.

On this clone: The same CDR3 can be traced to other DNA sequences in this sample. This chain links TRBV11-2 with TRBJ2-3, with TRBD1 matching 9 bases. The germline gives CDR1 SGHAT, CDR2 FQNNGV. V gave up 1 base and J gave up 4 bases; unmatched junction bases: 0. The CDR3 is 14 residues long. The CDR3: CASSLGQGADTQYF. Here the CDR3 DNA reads TGTGCCAGCAGCTTAGGACAGGGGGCAGATACGCAGTATTTT. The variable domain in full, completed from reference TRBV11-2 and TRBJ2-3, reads EAGVAQSPRYKIIEKRQSVAFWCNPISGHATLYWYQQILGQGPKLLIQFQNNGVVDDSQLPKDRFSAERLKGVDSTLKIQPAKLEDSAVYLCASSLGQGADTQYFGPGTRLTVL.

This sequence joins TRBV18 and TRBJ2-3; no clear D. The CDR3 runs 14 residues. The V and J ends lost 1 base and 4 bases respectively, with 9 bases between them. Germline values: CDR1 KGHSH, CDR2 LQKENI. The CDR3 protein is CASSPLSGSDTQYF. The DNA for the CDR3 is TGTGCCAGCTCACCACTTTCGGGTTCAGATACGCAGTATTTT.

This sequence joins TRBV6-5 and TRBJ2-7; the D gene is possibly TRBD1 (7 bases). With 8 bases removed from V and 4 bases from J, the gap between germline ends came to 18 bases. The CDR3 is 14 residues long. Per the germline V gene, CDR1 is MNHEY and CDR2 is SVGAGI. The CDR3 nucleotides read TGTGCCAGCGCCCGCGGGACAGACCGTTACGAGCAGTACTTC. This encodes CASARGTDRYEQYF.

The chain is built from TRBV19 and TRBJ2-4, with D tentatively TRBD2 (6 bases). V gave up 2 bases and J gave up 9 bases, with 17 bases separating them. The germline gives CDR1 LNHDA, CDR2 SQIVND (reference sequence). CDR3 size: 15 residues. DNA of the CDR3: TGTGCCAGTAGTATACGAGTAGCGGCGGAAGGCATTCAGTACTTC. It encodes CASSIRVAAEGIQYF. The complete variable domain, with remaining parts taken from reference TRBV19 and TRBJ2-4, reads DGGITQSPKYLFRKEGQNVTLSCEQNLNHDAMYWYRQDPGQGLRLIYYSQIVNDFQKGDIAEGYSVSREKKESFPLTVTSAQKNPTAFYLCASSIRVAAEGIQYFGAGTRLSVL.

CDR3 DNA: TGTGCCAGCAGCCCCCCGGTTAGAAATCGGGGCACTGAAGCTTTCTTT. This gives the protein CASSPPVRNRGTEAFF. The chain links TRBV7-2 to TRBJ1-1, with unresolved D. The CDR3 length is 16 residues. Trimming stripped 5 bases from V and 4 bases from J, with 20 bases between. The germline V gene has CDR1 SGHTA and CDR2 FQGNSA.

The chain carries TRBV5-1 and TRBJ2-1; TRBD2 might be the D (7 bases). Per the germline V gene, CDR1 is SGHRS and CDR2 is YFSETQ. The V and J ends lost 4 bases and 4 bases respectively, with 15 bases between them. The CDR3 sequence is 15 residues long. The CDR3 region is CASSPRGTTYNEQFF. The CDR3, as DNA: TGCGCCAGCAGCCCGCGGGGGACAACATACAATGAGCAGTTCTTC.

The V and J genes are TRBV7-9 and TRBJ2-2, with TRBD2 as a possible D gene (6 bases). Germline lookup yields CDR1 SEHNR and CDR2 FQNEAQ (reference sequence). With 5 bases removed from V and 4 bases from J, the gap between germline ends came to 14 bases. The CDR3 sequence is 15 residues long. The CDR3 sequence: CASSLYVGGTGELFF. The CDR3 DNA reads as TGTGCCAGCAGCCTCTACGTGGGGGGCACCGGGGAGCTGTTTTTT. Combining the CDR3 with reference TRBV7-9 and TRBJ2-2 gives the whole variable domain DTGVSQNPRHKITKRGQNVTFRCDPISEHNRLYWYRQTLGQGPEFLTYFQNEAQLEKSRLLSDRFSAERPKGSFSTLEIQRTEQGDSAMYLCASSLYVGGTGELFFGEGSRLTVL.

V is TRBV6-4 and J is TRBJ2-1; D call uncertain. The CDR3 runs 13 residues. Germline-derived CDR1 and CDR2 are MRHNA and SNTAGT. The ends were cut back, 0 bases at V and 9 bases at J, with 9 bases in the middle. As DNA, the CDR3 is TGTGCCAGCAGTGACTCCTTTATCGGTGAGCAGTTCTTC. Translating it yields CASSDSFIGEQFF.

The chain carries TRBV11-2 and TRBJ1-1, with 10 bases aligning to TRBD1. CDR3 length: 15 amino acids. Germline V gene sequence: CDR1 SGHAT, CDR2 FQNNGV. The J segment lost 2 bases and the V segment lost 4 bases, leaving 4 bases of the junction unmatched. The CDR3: CASSSWTGGNTEAFF. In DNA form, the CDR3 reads TGTGCCAGCAGCTCGTGGACAGGGGGTAACACTGAAGCTTTCTTT.

The CDR3 reads CASSFPQEALHF. Here the CDR3 DNA reads TGTGCCAGCAGTTTTCCCCAAGAGGCCCTCCACTTT. The chain links TRBV12-3 or TRBV12-4 to TRBJ1-6; D call uncertain. The CDR3 runs 12 residues. Trimming took 3 bases from V and 14 from J, leaving 11 bases between them.

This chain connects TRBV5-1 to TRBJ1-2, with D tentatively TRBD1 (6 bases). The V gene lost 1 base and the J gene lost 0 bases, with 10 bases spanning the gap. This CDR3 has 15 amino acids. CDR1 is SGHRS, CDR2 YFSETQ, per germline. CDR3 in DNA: TGCGCCAGCAGCTTGTCAGGGGATTCTAACTATGGCTACACCTTC. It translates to CASSLSGDSNYGYTF. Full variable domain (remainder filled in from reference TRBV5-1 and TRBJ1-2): KAGVTQTPRYLIKTRGQQVTLSCSPISGHRSVSWYQQTPGQGLQFLFEYFSETQRNKGNFPGRFSGRQFSNSRSEMNVSTLELGDSALYLCASSLSGDSNYGYTFGSGTRLTVV.

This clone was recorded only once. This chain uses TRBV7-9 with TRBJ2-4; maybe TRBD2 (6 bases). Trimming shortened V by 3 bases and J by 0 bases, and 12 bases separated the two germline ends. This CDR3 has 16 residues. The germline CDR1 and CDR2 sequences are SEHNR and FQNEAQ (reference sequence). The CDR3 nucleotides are TGTGCCAGCAGCTTCACGGGGGACGAAGCCAAAAACATTCAGTACTTC. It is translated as CASSFTGDEAKNIQYF.

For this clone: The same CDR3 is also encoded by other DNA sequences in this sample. The CDR3 DNA reads as TGTGCCAGCAGTTCACCGGGACAGGGGTACAATGAGCAGTTCTTC. Protein product: CASSSPGQGYNEQFF. V gene TRBV27 combines with J gene TRBJ2-1, with 10 bases identical to TRBD1. From germline, CDR1 is MNHEY and CDR2 SMNVEV (reference sequence). This CDR3 is built from 15 residues. V dropped 4 bases and J dropped 4; count of bases not matched to a gene: 4.

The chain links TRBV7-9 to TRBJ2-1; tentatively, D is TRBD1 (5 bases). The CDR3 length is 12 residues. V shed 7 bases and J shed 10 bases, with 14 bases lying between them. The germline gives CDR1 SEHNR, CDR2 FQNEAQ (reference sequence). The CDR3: CASTAAGREQFF. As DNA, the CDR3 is TGTGCCAGCACGGCTGCAGGGCGGGAGCAGTTCTTC.